This TCR beta chain stems from a study of shared clonotypes between healthy human individuals. At the deep level, the assay was run. An approximately 210 ng quantity of DNA, 25,000 to 35,000 T cell genomes, went into the sorted-subset replicate PCRs. Profiled with immunoSEQ multiplex PCR; TCRdb holds only in-frame clones, not every one. The sample consists of 2 million to 2.5 million clones, 80% to 95% of them appearing once. General study results and limits: It was expected that sequencing depth would affect clonotype sharing among donors. It was observed that roughly 5% of naive CD4 clonotypes were shared across a handful of donors.

Of note for this clone: Antigen specificity is unknown. Other nucleotide sequences in the sample specify the same CDR3.

Trimming pared 1 base from V and 0 bases from J, leaving 6 bases between. CDR3 length: 13 residues. CDR1 and CDR2 (germline): SQVTM, ANQGSEA. This sequence joins TRBV29-1 and TRBJ1-1; D not resolved. The source of this sequence is a man in his late teens or twenties in good health. Some clones in this sample may be carry-over from other donors' samples. Sequenced material: naive CD4+ T cells from PBMCs. The subset: CD45RA+ positively selected. In DNA form, the CDR3 reads TGCAGCGTTGAAGGACGGTTGAACACTGAAGCTTTCTTT. Translation: CSVEGRLNTEAFF.